The 15 T cell receptor beta chains below all came from one sample that was sequenced in a study of blood T cell repertoires in COVID-19. Assay used: immunoSEQ multiplex PCR; TCRdb lists only in-frame clones, some missing. The sample yields around 160,000 clones, 80% to 90% seen once. Material: peripheral blood. Receptor source: a man aged 55 to 70 with acute or convalescent COVID-19.

The chain combines TRBV28 with TRBJ1-5, with D perhaps matching TRBD1 (6 bases). V lost 3 bases and J lost 0, with 9 bases in between. CDR1 is MDHEN, CDR2 SYDVKM, per germline. The CDR3 runs to 15 residues. The CDR3 sequence is CASSFGGYSNQPQHF. The DNA for the CDR3 is TGTGCCAGCAGTTTTGGGGGCTATAGCAATCAGCCCCAGCATTTT.

This rearrangement joins TRBV3-1 (or the pseudogene TRBV3-2) to TRBJ2-5; TRBD2 is a possible D gene (6 bases). Germline-derived CDR1 and CDR2 are LGHDT and YNNKEL (reference sequence). Trimming took off 4 bases at V and 5 bases at J, with 11 bases between the two ends. This CDR3 is 13 amino acids long. The CDR3 nucleotides read TGTGCCAGCAGCCTTTCGGGGGAGGAGACCCAGTACTTC. Protein: CASSLSGEETQYF.

The chain uses TRBV5-8 and TRBJ2-1, with TRBD2 matching 14 bases. Germline CDR1 SGHTS, CDR2 YDEGEE. The CDR3 runs 15 residues. V was clipped by 4 bases and J by 9 bases; unmatched bases: 6. In DNA form, the CDR3 reads TGTGCCAGCAGCGGGGGACTAGCGGGAGTAGGTGAGCAGTTCTTC. Encoded protein: CASSGGLAGVGEQFF.

This clone appeared a single time. This sequence joins TRBV7-2 and TRBJ2-3; D is unresolved. V lost 5 bases to trimming and J lost 0 bases, with 9 bases between them. The V gene's germline CDR1 is SGHTA and CDR2 FQGNSA. The CDR3 contains 14 residues. CDR3 coding DNA: TGTGCCAGCAGCACGCCCACAAGCACAGATACGCAGTATTTT. This sequence encodes CASSTPTSTDTQYF.

V gene TRBV10-3 combines with J gene TRBJ2-3; TRBD2 aligns across 7 bases. Germline values: CDR1 ENHRY, CDR2 SYGVKD. The J segment lost 3 bases and the V segment lost 6 bases, leaving 3 bases of the junction unmatched. This CDR3 spans 13 amino acids. The CDR3 spells CAIRAAGTDTQYF. CDR3 DNA: TGTGCCATCAGAGCAGCGGGAACAGATACGCAGTATTTT.

The J gene is TRBJ2-1, the V gene TRBV7-3, with a possible D match to TRBD2 (6 bases). V dropped 5 bases and J dropped 7 bases, with 12 bases sitting between them. CDR3 size: 13 residues. Germline V CDR1 and CDR2: SGHTA, FQGTGA. Here the CDR3 reads CASSTGSVNEQFF. The DNA for the CDR3 is TGTGCCAGCAGCACCGGGAGTGTTAATGAGCAGTTCTTC.

This clone showed up many times. The chain couples TRBV2 to TRBJ2-7; TRBD2 aligns across 9 bases. V gave up 7 bases and J gave up 3 bases; unmatched junction bases: 1. This CDR3 comprises 12 residues. Germline assignment: CDR1 SNHLY and CDR2 FYNNEI. The CDR3, as DNA: TGTGCCAGCAAGACTAGCGGCTACGAGCAGTACTTC. This encodes CASKTSGYEQYF. Variable domain in full (rest from reference TRBV2 and TRBJ2-7): EPEVTQTPSHQVTQMGQEVILRCVPISNHLYFYWYRQILGQKVEFLVSFYNNEISEKSEIFDDQFSVERPDGSNFTLKIRSTKLEDSAMYFCASKTSGYEQYFGPGTRLTVT.

This clone showed up just a few times. The chain joins TRBV24-1 to TRBJ1-1; 9 bases align to TRBD1. CDR3 size: 13 residues. Germline V gives CDR1 KGHDR, CDR2 SFDVKD. J was trimmed by 6 bases and V by 7 bases; bases with no gene match: 5. The CDR3 here is CATRVTGGPEAFF. The CDR3 nucleotides read TGTGCCACCAGGGTCACAGGGGGCCCTGAAGCTTTCTTT.

V gene TRBV6-5 combines with J gene TRBJ1-5; no reliable D call. Trimming shortened V by 8 bases and J by 2 bases, and 10 bases separated the two germline ends. The CDR3 runs 13 residues. Germline V CDR1 and CDR2: MNHEY, SVGAGI. This chain's CDR3 is CASGGDGNQPQHF. The CDR3 DNA reads as TGTGCCAGCGGAGGTGACGGCAATCAGCCCCAGCATTTT.

The count of this clone is one. The chain links TRBV20-1 to TRBJ2-7; 7 bases are a match to TRBD2. The CDR3 sequence is 14 residues long. CDR1 is DFQATT and CDR2 is SNEGSKA in the germline V gene (reference sequence). Trimming took 3 bases from V and 1 from J; bases not matched to a gene: 6. CDR3 in DNA: TGCAGTGCTAGTGGGAAGCGGGGTTCCTACGAGCAGTACTTC. Amino acids: CSASGKRGSYEQYF.

The rearrangement uses TRBV30 and TRBJ1-1; TRBD1 aligns across 9 bases. The V gene end was trimmed by 7 bases and the J gene end by 6 bases; junction bases not matched to a gene: 6. CDR1 GTSNPN and CDR2 SVGIG come from the germline V gene (reference sequence). CDR3 length: 12 residues. The CDR3, as DNA: TGTGCCTTGGAACGGACAGGGGCTGAAGCTTTCTTT. It codes for CALERTGAEAFF.

The chain is built from TRBV5-1 and TRBJ1-2, with D possibly being TRBD1 (5 bases). Trimming pared 0 bases from V and 2 bases from J, leaving 8 bases between. Per germline, CDR1 SGHRS and CDR2 YFSETQ. The CDR3 length is 14 residues. The CDR3 coding sequence is TGCGCCAGCAGCTTGGAGGCAGGGAACTATGGCTACACCTTC. It is translated as CASSLEAGNYGYTF.

The V and J genes are TRBV5-1 and TRBJ2-1, with 8 bases matching TRBD2. Per germline, CDR1 SGHRS and CDR2 YFSETQ. The CDR3 spans 17 residues. The ends lost 0 bases at V and 8 bases at J; junction bases unmatched: 13. CDR3 nucleotides: TGCGCCAGCAGCTTGGATGTCGGGAGGGCCGAATTGCATGAGCAGTTCTTC. This translates into CASSLDVGRAELHEQFF.

V and J are TRBV19 and TRBJ2-1, with 9 bases fitting TRBD2. The CDR3 runs to 15 residues. The J segment lost 8 bases and the V segment lost 5 bases, leaving 10 bases of the junction unmatched. Germline CDR1 is LNHDA and CDR2 is SQIVND (reference sequence). The CDR3 spells CASSFSGRAEDEQFF. DNA of the CDR3: TGTGCCAGTAGTTTTAGCGGGAGAGCAGAGGATGAGCAGTTCTTC.

CDR3 residues: CASSQDLRGPQGYTF. The CDR3 nucleotides read TGTGCCAGCAGCCAAGATCTAAGGGGGCCGCAGGGCTACACCTTC. The gene calls are TRBV3-1 (or the pseudogene TRBV3-2) and TRBJ1-2; 7 bases match TRBD1. Germline V gene sequence: CDR1 LGHDT, CDR2 YNNKEL (reference sequence). This CDR3 has 15 residues. The V gene end was trimmed by 0 bases and the J gene end by 8 bases; junction bases not matched to a gene: 9.